The clone carrying this T cell receptor beta chain was counted between two and nine times. This sample was included in a study of blood T cell repertoires in COVID-19. Study-level background: Whether acute or convalescent, the COVID-19 samples came from the United States, Italy and Spain. T cells, B-cell-depleted T cells, or PBMCs provided the cDNA or gDNA that served as material.

The CDR3 length is 21 residues. Between the trimmed V and J ends, which lost 3 bases and 0 bases, there was a span of 30 bases. Germline-derived CDR1 and CDR2 are LNHDA and SQIVND (reference sequence). As processed by the authors: From reference gene primer amplification, estimates of nucleated cell counts were derived. Here immunoSEQ multiplex PCR was the method, and the copy in TCRdb shows in-frame clones only, minus some. The D gene and trimming were derived from the DNA, and the V and J assignments and clone size from that table. This table has about 52,000 clones, 82% appearing once. The Seattle site enrolled patients during active infection and followed them longitudinally.

Sequencing was done on a sample of peripheral blood. The origin of this receptor is a man aged 80 or over with COVID-19, enrolled during active disease. The chain links TRBV19 to TRBJ2-7; tentatively, D is TRBD1 (7 bases). CDR3 in amino acids: CASSITRWRDPGQRISYEQYF. The CDR3 DNA follows: TGTGCCAGTAGTATCACCCGATGGAGGGATCCGGGACAGAGAATCTCCTACGAGCAGTACTTC.